Listed below are T cell receptor beta chains from one sample, sequenced in a study of TIL therapy for anti-PD-1-resistant metastatic lung cancer. The data were produced by immunoSEQ multiplex PCR, yet TCRdb's version contains in-frame clones alone and is incomplete. The sample lists tens of thousands of clones, 65% to 90% seen once, with 5% in the top ten. The material was blood, obtained at baseline. Receptors originate from a person between 25 and 79 years old with non-small cell lung cancer. Both conserved end residues are part of each CDR3. D genes are given only for firm matches. Clone size is not always given. Where it is, it says once, few, many or a class for expanded clones.

size	D	J	length	V	CDR3	DNA
-	-	TRBJ1-1	13	TRBV18	CASSRPGGTEAFF	TGTGCCAGCTCACGGCCGGGGGGCACTGAAGCTTTCTTT
-	-	TRBJ2-7	12	TRBV29-1	CSVETGGLEQYF	TGCAGCGTTGAAACTGGGGGCCTCGAGCAGTACTTC
-	TRBD2	TRBJ2-2	17	TRBV19	CASSLQTSLVDTGELFF	TGTGCCAGTAGTCTCCAGACTAGCCTTGTCGACACCGGGGAGCTGTTTTTT
few	-	TRBJ2-1	15	TRBV10-1	CASKNSGAPNNEQFF	TGCGCCAGCAAAAATTCGGGGGCCCCCAACAATGAGCAGTTCTTC
-	TRBD2	TRBJ2-1	21	TRBV3-1/TRBV3-2	CASSQDRGHSGGSRSYNEQFF	TGTGCCAGCAGCCAAGATCGAGGTCATAGCGGGGGGTCCAGATCCTACAATGAGCAGTTCTTC
-	TRBD2	TRBJ2-7	16	TRBV30	CAWSVLEAGGPYEQYF	TGTGCCTGGAGTGTACTGGAAGCGGGGGGGCCCTACGAGCAGTACTTC
few	-	TRBJ1-6	15	TRBV18	CASSPQPPSNSPLHF	TGTGCCAGCTCACCGCAGCCGCCATCGAATTCACCCCTCCACTTT
-	-	TRBJ2-5	14	TRBV5-6	CASTRGRGRETQYF	TGTGCCAGCACCCGGGGTAGGGGCCGGGAGACCCAGTACTTC
-	TRBD2	TRBJ2-5	18	TRBV24-1	CATSDPGLAGGRQETQYF	TGTGCCACCAGTGATCCGGGACTAGCGGGGGGGCGACAAGAGACCCAGTACTTC
-	-	TRBJ2-7	16	TRBV28	CASSISRGRVSSEQYF	TGTGCCAGCAGTATCTCACGGGGCAGGGTGTCGAGCGAGCAGTACTTC
few	TRBD1	TRBJ1-6	13	TRBV2	CASTYRGRSPLHF	TGTGCCAGCACTTACAGGGGGAGGTCACCCCTCCACTTT
-	TRBD1	TRBJ1-6	13	TRBV29-1	CSAQGAEGSPLHF	TGCAGCGCCCAGGGGGCGGAAGGTTCACCCCTCCACTTT
once	-	TRBJ2-1	14	TRBV7-9	CASSLASGYNEQFF	TGTGCCAGCAGCTTAGCTTCCGGTTACAATGAGCAGTTCTTC
-	-	TRBJ2-3	15	TRBV5-5	CASSPVRGITDTQYF	TGTGCCAGCAGTCCGGTCAGGGGAATCACAGATACGCAGTATTTT
-	-	TRBJ1-4	17	TRBV3-1/TRBV3-2	CASSQDLAGAINEKLFF	TGTGCCAGCAGCCAAGATCTAGCGGGGGCGATTAATGAAAAACTGTTTTTT
-	TRBD2	TRBJ2-2	18	TRBV4-2	CASSQPAQAGGPSGELFF	TGTGCCAGCAGCCAACCTGCCCAAGCGGGAGGGCCAAGCGGGGAGCTGTTTTTT
-	TRBD2	TRBJ2-7	15	TRBV6-1	CASSEATSGSYEQYF	TGTGCCAGCAGTGAAGCGACTAGCGGGTCCTACGAGCAGTACTTC